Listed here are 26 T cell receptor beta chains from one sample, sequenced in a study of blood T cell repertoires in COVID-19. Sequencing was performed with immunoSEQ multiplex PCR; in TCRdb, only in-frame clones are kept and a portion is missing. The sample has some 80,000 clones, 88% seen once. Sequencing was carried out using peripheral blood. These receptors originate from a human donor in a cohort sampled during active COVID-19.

CDR3 region: CASSFIAGMNTGELFF. The CDR3 DNA sequence: TGCGCCAGCAGCTTCATAGCGGGGATGAACACCGGGGAGCTGTTTTTT. The chain employs TRBV5-1 and TRBJ2-2; TRBD2 aligns across 8 bases. The CDR3 spans 16 residues. Looked up from germline, CDR1 is SGHRS and CDR2 is YFSETQ. The junction had 4 bases not matched to a gene; V was cut back by 2 bases and J by 1 base.

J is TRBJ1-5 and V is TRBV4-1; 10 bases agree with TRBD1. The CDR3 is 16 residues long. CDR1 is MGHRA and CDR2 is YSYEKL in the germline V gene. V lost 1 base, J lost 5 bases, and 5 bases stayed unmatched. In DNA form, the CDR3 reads TGCGCCAGCAGCCAAGGTCCGGGACAGGGGTATCAGCCCCAGCATTTT. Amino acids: CASSQGPGQGYQPQHF.

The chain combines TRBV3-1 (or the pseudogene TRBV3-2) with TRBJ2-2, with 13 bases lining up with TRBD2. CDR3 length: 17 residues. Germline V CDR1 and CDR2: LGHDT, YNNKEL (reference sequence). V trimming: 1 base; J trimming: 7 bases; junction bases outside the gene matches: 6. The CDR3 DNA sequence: TGTGCCAGCAGCCAAGGGACTAGCGGGGGCTTTGGCGGGGAGCTGTTTTTT. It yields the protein CASSQGTSGGFGGELFF.

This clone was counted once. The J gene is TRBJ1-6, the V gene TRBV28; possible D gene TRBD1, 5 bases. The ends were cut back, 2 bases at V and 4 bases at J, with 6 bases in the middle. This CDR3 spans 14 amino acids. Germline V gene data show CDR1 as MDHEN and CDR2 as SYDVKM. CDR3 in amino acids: CASSLRGYNSPLHF. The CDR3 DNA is TGTGCCAGCAGTTTACGGGGGTATAATTCACCCCTCCACTTT.

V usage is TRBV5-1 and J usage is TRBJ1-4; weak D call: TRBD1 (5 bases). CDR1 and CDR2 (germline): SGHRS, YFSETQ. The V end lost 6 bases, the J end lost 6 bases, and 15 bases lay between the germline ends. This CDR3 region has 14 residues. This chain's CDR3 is CASTPAGGDEKLFF. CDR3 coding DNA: TGCGCCAGCACCCCAGCGGGGGGAGATGAAAAACTGTTTTTT.

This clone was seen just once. The CDR3 spells CASSLRWRGGYGYTF. CDR3 bases: TGTGCCAGCAGTTTGCGGTGGCGGGGCGGCTATGGCTACACCTTC. This chain uses TRBV28 with TRBJ1-2, with D possibly being TRBD1 (5 bases). The CDR3 consists of 15 residues. The V end was cut by 3 bases, the J end by 4 bases, with 15 bases between. Germline CDR1 reads MDHEN; CDR2 reads SYDVKM.

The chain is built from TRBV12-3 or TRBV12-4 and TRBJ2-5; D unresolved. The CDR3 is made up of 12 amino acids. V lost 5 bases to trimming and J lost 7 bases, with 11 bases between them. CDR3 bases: TGTGCCAGCAGTCGTGACTCGTTGACCCAGTACTTC. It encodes CASSRDSLTQYF.

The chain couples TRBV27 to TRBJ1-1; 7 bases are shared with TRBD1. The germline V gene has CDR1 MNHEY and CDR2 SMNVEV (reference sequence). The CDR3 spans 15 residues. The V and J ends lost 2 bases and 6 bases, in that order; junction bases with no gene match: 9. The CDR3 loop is CASSLLGTARPEAFF. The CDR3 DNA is TGTGCCAGCAGTTTACTCGGGACAGCTCGGCCTGAAGCTTTCTTT.

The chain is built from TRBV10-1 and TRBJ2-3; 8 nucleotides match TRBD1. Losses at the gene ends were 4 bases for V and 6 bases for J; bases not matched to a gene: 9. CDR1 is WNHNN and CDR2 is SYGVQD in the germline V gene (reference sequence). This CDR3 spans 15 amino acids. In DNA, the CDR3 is TGCGCCAGCAGTGCAGGGGGCGTCGGGATGGATACGCAGTATTTT. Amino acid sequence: CASSAGGVGMDTQYF.

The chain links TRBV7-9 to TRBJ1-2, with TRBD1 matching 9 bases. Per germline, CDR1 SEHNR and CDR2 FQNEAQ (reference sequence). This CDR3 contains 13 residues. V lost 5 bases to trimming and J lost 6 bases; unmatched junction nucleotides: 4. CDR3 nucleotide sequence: TGTGCCAGCAGCCGGGGACAGGGCGATGGCTACACCTTC. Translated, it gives CASSRGQGDGYTF.

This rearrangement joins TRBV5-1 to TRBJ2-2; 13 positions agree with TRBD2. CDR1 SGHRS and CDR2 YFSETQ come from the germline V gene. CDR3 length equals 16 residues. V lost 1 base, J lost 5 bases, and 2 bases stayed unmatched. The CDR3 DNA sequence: TGCGCCAGCAGCTTGAGGACTAGCGGGAGAACCGGGGAGCTGTTTTTT. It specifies CASSLRTSGRTGELFF.

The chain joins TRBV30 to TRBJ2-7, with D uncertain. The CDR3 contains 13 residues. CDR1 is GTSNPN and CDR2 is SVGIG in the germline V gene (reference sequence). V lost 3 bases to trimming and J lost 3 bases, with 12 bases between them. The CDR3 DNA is TGTGCCTGGAGGGCCCCCGATGGCTACGAGCAGTACTTC. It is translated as CAWRAPDGYEQYF.

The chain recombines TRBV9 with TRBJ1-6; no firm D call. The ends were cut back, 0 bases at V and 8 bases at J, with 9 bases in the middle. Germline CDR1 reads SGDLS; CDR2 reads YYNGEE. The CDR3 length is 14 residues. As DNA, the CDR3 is TGTGCCAGCAGCGTAGCGTGGAGCCATTCACCCCTCCACTTT. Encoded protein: CASSVAWSHSPLHF. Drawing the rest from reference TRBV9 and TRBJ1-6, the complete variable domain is DSGVTQTPKHLITATGQRVTLRCSPRSGDLSVYWYQQSLDQGLQFLIQYYNGEERAKGNILERFSAQQFPDLHSELNLSSLELGDSALYFCASSVAWSHSPLHFGNGTRLTVT.

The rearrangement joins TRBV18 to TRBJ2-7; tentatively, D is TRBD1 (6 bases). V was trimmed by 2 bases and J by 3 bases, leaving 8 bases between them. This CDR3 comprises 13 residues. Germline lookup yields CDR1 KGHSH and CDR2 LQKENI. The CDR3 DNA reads TGTGCCAGCTCACCATACAGGGACTACGAGCAGTACTTC. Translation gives CASSPYRDYEQYF.

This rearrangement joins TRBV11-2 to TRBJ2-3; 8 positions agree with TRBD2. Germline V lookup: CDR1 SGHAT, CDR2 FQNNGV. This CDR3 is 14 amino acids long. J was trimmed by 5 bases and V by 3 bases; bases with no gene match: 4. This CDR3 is CASSFGGAGDTQYF. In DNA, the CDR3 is TGTGCCAGCAGCTTCGGGGGGGCCGGAGATACGCAGTATTTT.

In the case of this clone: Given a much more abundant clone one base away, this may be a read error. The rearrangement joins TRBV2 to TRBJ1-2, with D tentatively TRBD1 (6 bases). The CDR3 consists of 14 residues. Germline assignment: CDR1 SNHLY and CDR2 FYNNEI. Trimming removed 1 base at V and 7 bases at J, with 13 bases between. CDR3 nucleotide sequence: TGTGCCAGCAGTGAAGACAAGGGGGTTGGTGGCTACACCTTC. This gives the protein CASSEDKGVGGYTF.

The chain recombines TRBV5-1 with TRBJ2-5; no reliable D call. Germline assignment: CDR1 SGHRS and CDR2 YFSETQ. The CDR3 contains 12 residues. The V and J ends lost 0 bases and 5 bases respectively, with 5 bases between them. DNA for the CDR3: TGCGCCAGCAGCTTGGACGAGGAGACCCAGTACTTC. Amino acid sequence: CASSLDEETQYF.

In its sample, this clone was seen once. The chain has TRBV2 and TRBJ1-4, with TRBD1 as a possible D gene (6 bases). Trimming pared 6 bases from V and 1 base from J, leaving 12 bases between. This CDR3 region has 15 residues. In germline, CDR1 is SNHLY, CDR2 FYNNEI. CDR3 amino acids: CASRQIGGTNEKLFF. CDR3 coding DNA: TGTGCCAGCAGGCAAATAGGGGGAACTAATGAAAAACTGTTTTTT.

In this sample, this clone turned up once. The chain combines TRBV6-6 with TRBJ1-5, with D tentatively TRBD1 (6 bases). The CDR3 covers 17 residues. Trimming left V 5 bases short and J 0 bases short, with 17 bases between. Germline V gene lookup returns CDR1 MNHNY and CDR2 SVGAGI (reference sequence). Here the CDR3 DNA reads TGTGCCAGCAGTCCCCGAAGGGGGGGGAATAGCAATCAGCCCCAGCATTTT. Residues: CASSPRRGGNSNQPQHF.

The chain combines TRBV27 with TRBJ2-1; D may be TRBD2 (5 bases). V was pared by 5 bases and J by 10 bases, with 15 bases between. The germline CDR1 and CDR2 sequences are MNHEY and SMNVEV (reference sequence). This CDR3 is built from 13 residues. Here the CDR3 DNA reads TGTGCCAGCAGTCTCGACCGGGATGCGGAGCAGTTCTTC. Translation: CASSLDRDAEQFF.

CDR3 DNA: TGTGCCAGCAGCTTAGGGGCAGGGGGAGATTTCCGCACCGGGGAGCTGTTTTTT. Its protein is CASSLGAGGDFRTGELFF. This chain joins TRBV7-9 and TRBJ2-2; 7 bases are a match to TRBD1. The germline gives CDR1 SEHNR, CDR2 FQNEAQ (reference sequence). The V and J ends lost 1 base and 4 bases, in that order; junction bases with no gene match: 12. This CDR3 contains 18 residues.

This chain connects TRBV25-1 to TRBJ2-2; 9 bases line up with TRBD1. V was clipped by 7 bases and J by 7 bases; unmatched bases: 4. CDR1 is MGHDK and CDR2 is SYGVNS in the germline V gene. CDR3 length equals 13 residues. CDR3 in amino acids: CASKTGGVGELFF. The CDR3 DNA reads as TGTGCCAGCAAGACAGGGGGGGTCGGGGAGCTGTTTTTT.

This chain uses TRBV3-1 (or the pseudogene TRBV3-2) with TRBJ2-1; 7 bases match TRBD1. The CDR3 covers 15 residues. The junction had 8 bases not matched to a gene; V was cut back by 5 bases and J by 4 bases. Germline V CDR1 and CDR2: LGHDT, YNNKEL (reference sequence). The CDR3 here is CASSTRQGWYNEQFF. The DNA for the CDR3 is TGTGCCAGCAGCACCCGACAGGGATGGTACAATGAGCAGTTCTTC.

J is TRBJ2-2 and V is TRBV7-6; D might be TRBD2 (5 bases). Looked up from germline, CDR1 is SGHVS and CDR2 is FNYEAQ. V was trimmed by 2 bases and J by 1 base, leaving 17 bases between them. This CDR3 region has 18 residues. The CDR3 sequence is CASSLYSRDGMNTGELFF. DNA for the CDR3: TGTGCCAGCAGCTTATATTCCCGTGACGGGATGAACACCGGGGAGCTGTTTTTT.

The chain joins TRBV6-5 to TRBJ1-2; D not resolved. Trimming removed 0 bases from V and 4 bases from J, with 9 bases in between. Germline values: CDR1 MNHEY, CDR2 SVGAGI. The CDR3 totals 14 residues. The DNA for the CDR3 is TGTGCCAGCAGTTACTCCGGCGGACTCTATGGCTACACCTTC. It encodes CASSYSGGLYGYTF.

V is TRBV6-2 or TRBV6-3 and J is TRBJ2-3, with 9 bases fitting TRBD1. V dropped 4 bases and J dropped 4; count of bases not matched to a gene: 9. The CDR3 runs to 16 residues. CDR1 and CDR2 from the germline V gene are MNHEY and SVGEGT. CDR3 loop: CASSFARTGVSDTQYF. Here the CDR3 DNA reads TGTGCCAGCAGTTTTGCCCGGACAGGGGTGTCAGATACGCAGTATTTT.